Listed below are T cell receptor beta chains from one sample, sequenced in a study of cytomegalovirus exposure and HLA in healthy donors. The method was immunoSEQ multiplex PCR; TCRdb's version includes in-frame clones alone and lacks a portion of them. This sample has around 200,000 clones, with around four fifths found just once. The source material was PBMCs. The source of these receptors is a man aged 50-59 years in good health and CMV-seronegative. The CDR3 runs from the conserved cysteine through the conserved F or W. Fields, in order: D gene, J gene, clone size, V gene, CDR3 protein, CDR3 DNA. A D gene is named only where the DNA matches it firmly. Not all rows give a size; the values are once, few, many and, for expanded clones, a class.

d_gene: NA
j_gene: TRBJ2-5
abundance: NA
v_gene: TRBV28
CDR3aa: CASSFRLERGQETQYF
CDR3nt: TGTGCCAGCAGTTTTAGACTAGAGAGGGGTCAAGAGACCCAGTACTTC

d_gene: TRBD1
j_gene: TRBJ2-7
abundance: NA
v_gene: TRBV7-9
CDR3aa: CSSSLTGVSYEQYF
CDR3nt: TGTTCCAGCAGCTTAACAGGGGTTTCGTACGAGCAGTACTTC

d_gene: TRBD2
j_gene: TRBJ2-1
abundance: NA
v_gene: TRBV5-4
CDR3aa: CASSPSGSAFLSDNEQFF
CDR3nt: TGTGCCAGCAGCCCTAGCGGGAGCGCCTTCCTATCTGACAATGAGCAGTTCTTC

d_gene: TRBD2
j_gene: TRBJ2-7
abundance: NA
v_gene: TRBV5-1
CDR3aa: CASSLPTTSGSNEQYF
CDR3nt: TGCGCCAGCAGCTTGCCGACGACTAGCGGGAGTAACGAGCAGTACTTC

d_gene: TRBD2
j_gene: TRBJ2-1
abundance: NA
v_gene: TRBV7-2
CDR3aa: CASSEGLAAYNEQFF
CDR3nt: TGTGCCAGCAGCGAGGGACTAGCGGCCTACAATGAGCAGTTCTTC

d_gene: NA
j_gene: TRBJ1-1
abundance: NA
v_gene: TRBV20-1
CDR3aa: CSAGGATEAFF
CDR3nt: TGCAGTGCCGGAGGGGCCACTGAAGCTTTCTTT

d_gene: NA
j_gene: TRBJ2-1
abundance: NA
v_gene: TRBV15
CDR3aa: CATSRARGLFERANNEQFF
CDR3nt: TGTGCCACCAGCAGGGCCCGTGGGTTGTTCGAGCGGGCTAACAATGAGCAGTTCTTC

d_gene: TRBD1
j_gene: TRBJ1-1
abundance: NA
v_gene: TRBV29-1
CDR3aa: CSGRWGTGRLNTEAFF
CDR3nt: TGCAGCGGACGTTGGGGGACAGGCCGTTTGAACACTGAAGCTTTCTTT

d_gene: NA
j_gene: TRBJ2-3
abundance: NA
v_gene: TRBV27
CDR3aa: CASSFGGYTDTQYF
CDR3nt: TGTGCCAGCAGTTTCGGCGGTTACACAGATACGCAGTATTTT

d_gene: TRBD2
j_gene: TRBJ2-1
abundance: NA
v_gene: TRBV19
CDR3aa: CASRLTSGTTNEQFF
CDR3nt: TGTGCCAGTAGGCTGACTAGCGGAACTACAAATGAGCAGTTCTTC

d_gene: NA
j_gene: TRBJ1-1
abundance: NA
v_gene: TRBV7-2
CDR3aa: CASSFGTKNTEAFF
CDR3nt: TGTGCCAGCAGCTTCGGGACAAAAAACACTGAAGCTTTCTTT

d_gene: TRBD1
j_gene: TRBJ1-1
abundance: few
v_gene: TRBV19
CDR3aa: CASRDTGGSTEAFF
CDR3nt: TGTGCCAGTAGGGACACAGGGGGGAGCACTGAAGCTTTCTTT

d_gene: TRBD1
j_gene: TRBJ2-7
abundance: once
v_gene: TRBV9
CDR3aa: CASSDNAEGQGFYEQYF
CDR3nt: TGTGCCAGCAGCGATAATGCCGAGGGACAGGGGTTCTACGAGCAGTACTTC

d_gene: NA
j_gene: TRBJ2-7
abundance: NA
v_gene: TRBV18
CDR3aa: CASSPRSLVGGPYEQYF
CDR3nt: TGTGCCAGCTCACCGCGGTCCCTGGTGGGGGGACCGTACGAGCAGTACTTC

d_gene: NA
j_gene: TRBJ2-1
abundance: NA
v_gene: TRBV9
CDR3aa: CASSVVARTNYNEQFF
CDR3nt: TGTGCCAGCAGCGTCGTAGCGAGAACAAACTACAATGAGCAGTTCTTC

d_gene: TRBD2
j_gene: TRBJ2-1
abundance: NA
v_gene: TRBV6-1
CDR3aa: CASSKGLAGKWNEQFF
CDR3nt: TGTGCCAGCAGTAAAGGACTAGCGGGAAAATGGAATGAGCAGTTCTTC

d_gene: TRBD1
j_gene: TRBJ2-3
abundance: NA
v_gene: TRBV11-2
CDR3aa: CASSRTGTGWGDTQYF
CDR3nt: TGTGCCAGCAGCCGAACCGGGACAGGGTGGGGCGATACGCAGTATTTT

d_gene: NA
j_gene: TRBJ2-7
abundance: NA
v_gene: TRBV4-1
CDR3aa: CASSQEGARGSYEQYF
CDR3nt: TGCGCCAGCAGCCAAGAGGGGGCGAGGGGCTCCTACGAGCAGTACTTC

d_gene: TRBD2
j_gene: TRBJ2-1
abundance: once
v_gene: TRBV15
CDR3aa: CATSRALLAGGGNEQFF
CDR3nt: TGTGCCACCAGCAGAGCCTTACTAGCGGGAGGGGGCAATGAGCAGTTCTTC

d_gene: NA
j_gene: TRBJ1-5
abundance: NA
v_gene: TRBV27
CDR3aa: CASRSAEGNQPQHF
CDR3nt: TGTGCCAGCAGATCCGCGGAGGGGAATCAGCCCCAGCATTTT

d_gene: TRBD2
j_gene: TRBJ2-1
abundance: NA
v_gene: TRBV5-6
CDR3aa: CASSWGLSGSAYNEQFF
CDR3nt: TGTGCCAGCAGCTGGGGGCTCAGCGGGAGCGCTTACAATGAGCAGTTCTTC

d_gene: TRBD1
j_gene: TRBJ2-7
abundance: few
v_gene: TRBV4-2
CDR3aa: CASSQERQGADEQYF
CDR3nt: TGTGCCAGCAGCCAAGAAAGACAGGGGGCCGACGAGCAGTACTTC

d_gene: NA
j_gene: TRBJ2-2
abundance: NA
v_gene: TRBV5-1
CDR3aa: CASSSGLLNTGELFF
CDR3nt: TGCGCCAGCAGCTCGGGACTTTTGAACACCGGGGAGCTGTTTTTT

d_gene: TRBD2
j_gene: TRBJ2-5
abundance: few
v_gene: TRBV7-8
CDR3aa: CASSFGRLIRETQYF
CDR3nt: TGTGCCAGCAGCTTCGGGAGGCTTATCCGAGAGACCCAGTACTTC

d_gene: TRBD2
j_gene: TRBJ2-1
abundance: NA
v_gene: TRBV5-4
CDR3aa: CASSLAPAGVFYEQFF
CDR3nt: TGTGCCAGCAGCTTGGCCCCAGCGGGAGTGTTTTATGAGCAGTTCTTC

d_gene: NA
j_gene: TRBJ2-7
abundance: NA
v_gene: TRBV21-1
CDR3aa: CASSIQGASSSGGKGSYEQYF
CDR3nt: TGTGCCAGCTCGATACAGGGGGCAAGTTCCTCTGGGGGCAAGGGGTCCTACGAGCAGTACTTC

d_gene: NA
j_gene: TRBJ1-5
abundance: NA
v_gene: TRBV14
CDR3aa: CASSRGSNQPQHF
CDR3nt: TGTGCCAGCAGCCGAGGGAGCAATCAGCCCCAGCATTTT

d_gene: NA
j_gene: TRBJ1-5
abundance: NA
v_gene: TRBV5-1
CDR3aa: CASSLAPSGHSNQPQHF
CDR3nt: TGCGCCAGCAGCTTGGCACCGTCAGGGCATAGCAATCAGCCCCAGCATTTT

d_gene: NA
j_gene: TRBJ1-6
abundance: few
v_gene: TRBV7-2
CDR3aa: CASTNVQTNSPLHF
CDR3nt: TGTGCCAGCACCAACGTCCAGACAAATTCACCCCTCCACTTT

d_gene: TRBD2
j_gene: TRBJ2-1
abundance: NA
v_gene: TRBV7-9
CDR3aa: CASSSTRLFRGRAYNEQFF
CDR3nt: TGTGCCAGCAGCTCCACCCGACTGTTTCGCGGGAGAGCTTACAATGAGCAGTTCTTC

d_gene: TRBD2
j_gene: TRBJ2-1
abundance: NA
v_gene: TRBV5-1
CDR3aa: CASRAGFYNEQFF
CDR3nt: TGCGCCAGCAGAGCGGGGTTCTACAATGAGCAGTTCTTC

d_gene: NA
j_gene: TRBJ1-4
abundance: NA
v_gene: TRBV6-1
CDR3aa: CASTDNRVTNEKLFF
CDR3nt: TGTGCCAGCACTGACAACAGGGTCACTAATGAAAAACTGTTTTTT

d_gene: TRBD2
j_gene: TRBJ2-1
abundance: NA
v_gene: TRBV4-1
CDR3aa: CASSPGLAGKIYEQFF
CDR3nt: TGCGCCAGCAGCCCGGGACTAGCGGGGAAAATCTATGAGCAGTTCTTC

d_gene: NA
j_gene: TRBJ2-7
abundance: NA
v_gene: TRBV7-2
CDR3aa: CASSLGFGVEQYF
CDR3nt: TGTGCCAGCAGCCTGGGGTTCGGGGTCGAGCAGTACTTC

d_gene: TRBD2
j_gene: TRBJ2-3
abundance: NA
v_gene: TRBV19
CDR3aa: CASSAGTSGDTQYF
CDR3nt: TGTGCCAGTAGTGCCGGGACTAGCGGAGATACGCAGTATTTT

d_gene: TRBD1
j_gene: TRBJ2-2
abundance: NA
v_gene: TRBV7-8
CDR3aa: CASSPQGQLNTGELFF
CDR3nt: TGTGCCAGCAGTCCCCAGGGACAGTTGAACACCGGGGAGCTGTTTTTT

d_gene: NA
j_gene: TRBJ2-7
abundance: NA
v_gene: TRBV21-1
CDR3aa: CASTLRADRNYEQYF
CDR3nt: TGTGCCAGCACCCTAAGGGCGGACAGAAACTACGAGCAGTACTTC

d_gene: NA
j_gene: TRBJ1-3
abundance: NA
v_gene: TRBV7-3
CDR3aa: CASSLTTGRGGNTIYF
CDR3nt: TGTGCCAGCAGCTTAACGACCGGGAGAGGGGGAAACACCATATATTTT

d_gene: TRBD2
j_gene: TRBJ2-7
abundance: NA
v_gene: TRBV28
CDR3aa: CASTMGRENEQYF
CDR3nt: TGTGCCAGCACGATGGGGCGGGAGAACGAGCAGTACTTC

d_gene: NA
j_gene: TRBJ2-5
abundance: NA
v_gene: TRBV25-1
CDR3aa: CASSEGSSAGRYQETQYF
CDR3nt: TGTGCCAGCAGTGAAGGATCCTCGGCGGGAAGGTACCAAGAGACCCAGTACTTC

d_gene: NA
j_gene: TRBJ2-6
abundance: NA
v_gene: TRBV19
CDR3aa: CASSEGAGANVLTF
CDR3nt: TGTGCCAGTAGTGAGGGGGCTGGGGCCAACGTCCTGACTTTC

d_gene: NA
j_gene: TRBJ2-7
abundance: NA
v_gene: TRBV7-3
CDR3aa: CASSLGIHLDEQYF
CDR3nt: TGTGCCAGCAGCTTAGGTATACACCTAGACGAGCAGTACTTC

d_gene: TRBD1
j_gene: TRBJ1-3
abundance: NA
v_gene: TRBV28
CDR3aa: CASSQGAHGNTIYF
CDR3nt: TGTGCCAGCAGTCAGGGGGCGCATGGAAACACCATATATTTT

d_gene: TRBD1
j_gene: TRBJ1-1
abundance: NA
v_gene: TRBV5-1
CDR3aa: CASSPTGTGAWNTEAFF
CDR3nt: TGCGCCAGCAGCCCGACCGGGACAGGGGCTTGGAACACTGAAGCTTTCTTT

d_gene: NA
j_gene: TRBJ2-2
abundance: NA
v_gene: TRBV2
CDR3aa: CASSISLVGGELFF
CDR3nt: TGTGCCAGCAGCATTAGCTTGGTTGGCGGGGAGCTGTTTTTT

d_gene: NA
j_gene: TRBJ2-2
abundance: few
v_gene: TRBV30
CDR3aa: CAWSDDWGELFF
CDR3nt: TGTGCCTGGAGTGACGACTGGGGGGAGCTGTTTTTT

d_gene: TRBD2
j_gene: TRBJ2-5
abundance: NA
v_gene: TRBV4-3
CDR3aa: CASSPGTKGETQYF
CDR3nt: TGCGCCAGCAGCCCCGGGACTAAGGGGGAGACCCAGTACTTC

d_gene: TRBD1
j_gene: TRBJ1-3
abundance: NA
v_gene: TRBV27
CDR3aa: CASRGQSSGGNTIYF
CDR3nt: TGTGCCAGCAGGGGACAGTCCTCGGGTGGAAACACCATATATTTT

d_gene: NA
j_gene: TRBJ1-5
abundance: few
v_gene: TRBV30
CDR3aa: CAWSVGNMNQPQHF
CDR3nt: TGTGCCTGGAGTGTCGGGAATATGAATCAGCCCCAGCATTTT